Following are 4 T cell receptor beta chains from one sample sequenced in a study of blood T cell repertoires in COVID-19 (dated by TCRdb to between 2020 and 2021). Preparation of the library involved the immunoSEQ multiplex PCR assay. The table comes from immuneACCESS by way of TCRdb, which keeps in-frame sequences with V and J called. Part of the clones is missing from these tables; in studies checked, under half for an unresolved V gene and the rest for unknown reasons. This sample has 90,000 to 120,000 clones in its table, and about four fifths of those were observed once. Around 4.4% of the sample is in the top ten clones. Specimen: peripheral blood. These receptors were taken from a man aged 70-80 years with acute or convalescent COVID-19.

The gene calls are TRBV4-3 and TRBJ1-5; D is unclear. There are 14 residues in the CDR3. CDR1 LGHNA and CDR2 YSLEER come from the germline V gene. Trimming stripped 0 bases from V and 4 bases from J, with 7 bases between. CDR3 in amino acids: CASSQDLTNQPQHF. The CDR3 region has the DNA TGCGCCAGCAGCCAAGATCTAACGAATCAGCCCCAGCATTTT.

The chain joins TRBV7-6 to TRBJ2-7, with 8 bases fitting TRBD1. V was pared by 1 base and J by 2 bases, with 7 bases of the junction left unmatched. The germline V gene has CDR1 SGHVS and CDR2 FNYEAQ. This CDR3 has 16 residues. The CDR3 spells CASSLGDRGTTYEQYF. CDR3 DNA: TGTGCCAGCAGCTTAGGCGACAGGGGAACTACCTACGAGCAGTACTTC.

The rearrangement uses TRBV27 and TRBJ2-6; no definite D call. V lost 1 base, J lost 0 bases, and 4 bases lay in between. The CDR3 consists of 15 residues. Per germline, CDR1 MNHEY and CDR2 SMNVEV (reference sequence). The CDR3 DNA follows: TGTGCCAGCAGTTTATGGGCCTCTGGGGCCAACGTCCTGACTTTC. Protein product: CASSLWASGANVLTF.

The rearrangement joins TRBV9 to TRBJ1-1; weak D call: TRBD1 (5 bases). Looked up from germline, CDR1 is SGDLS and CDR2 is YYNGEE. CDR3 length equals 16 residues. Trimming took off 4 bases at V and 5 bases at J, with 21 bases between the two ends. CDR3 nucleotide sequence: TGTGCCAGCAGCCCCCAAGTGGGGGGAATGGGGACTGAAGCTTTCTTT. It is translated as CASSPQVGGMGTEAFF.